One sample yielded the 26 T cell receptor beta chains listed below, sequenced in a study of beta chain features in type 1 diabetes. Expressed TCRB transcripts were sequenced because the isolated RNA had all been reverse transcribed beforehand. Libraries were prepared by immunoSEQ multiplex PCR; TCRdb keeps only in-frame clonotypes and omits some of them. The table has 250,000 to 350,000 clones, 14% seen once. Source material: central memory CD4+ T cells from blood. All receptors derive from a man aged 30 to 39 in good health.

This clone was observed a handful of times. The CDR3 DNA sequence: TGCGCCAGCAGCTTGGGCGGGACGTATGCTGAAGCTTTCTTT. It translates to CASSLGGTYAEAFF. This rearrangement joins TRBV5-1 to TRBJ1-1; possible D gene TRBD1, 5 bases. Germline assignment: CDR1 SGHRS and CDR2 YFSETQ. The V end lost 0 bases, the J end lost 6 bases, and 12 bases lay between the germline ends. This CDR3 region has 14 residues. The whole variable domain, remainder taken from reference TRBV5-1 and TRBJ1-1, is KAGVTQTPRYLIKTRGQQVTLSCSPISGHRSVSWYQQTPGQGLQFLFEYFSETQRNKGNFPGRFSGRQFSNSRSEMNVSTLELGDSALYLCASSLGGTYAEAFFGQGTRLTVV.

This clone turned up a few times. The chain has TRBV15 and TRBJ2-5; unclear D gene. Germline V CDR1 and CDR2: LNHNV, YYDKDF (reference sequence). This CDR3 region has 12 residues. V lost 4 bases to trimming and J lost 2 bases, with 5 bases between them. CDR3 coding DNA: TGTGCCACCAGCATTGGGCAAGAGACCCAGTACTTC. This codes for CATSIGQETQYF.

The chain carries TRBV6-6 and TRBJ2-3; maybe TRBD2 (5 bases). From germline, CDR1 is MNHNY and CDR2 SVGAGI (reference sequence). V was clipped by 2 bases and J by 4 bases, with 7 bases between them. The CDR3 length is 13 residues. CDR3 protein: CASSYEGSDTQYF. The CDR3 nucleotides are TGTGCCAGCAGTTACGAGGGTTCAGATACGCAGTATTTT.

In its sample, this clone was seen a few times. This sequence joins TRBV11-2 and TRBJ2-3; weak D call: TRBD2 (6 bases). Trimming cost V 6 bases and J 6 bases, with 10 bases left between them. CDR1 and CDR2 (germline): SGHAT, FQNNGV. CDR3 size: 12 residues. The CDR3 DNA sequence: TGTGCCAGCAGGCGGGACTTCGATACGCAGTATTTT. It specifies CASRRDFDTQYF.

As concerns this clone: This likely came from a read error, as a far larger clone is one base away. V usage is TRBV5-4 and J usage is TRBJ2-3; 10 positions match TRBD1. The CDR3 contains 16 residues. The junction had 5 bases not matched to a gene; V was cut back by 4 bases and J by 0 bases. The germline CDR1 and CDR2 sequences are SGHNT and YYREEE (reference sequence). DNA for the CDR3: TGTGCCAGCAGCGCCGGACAGGGGGGGAGCACAGATACGCAGTATTTT. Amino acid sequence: CASSAGQGGSTDTQYF.

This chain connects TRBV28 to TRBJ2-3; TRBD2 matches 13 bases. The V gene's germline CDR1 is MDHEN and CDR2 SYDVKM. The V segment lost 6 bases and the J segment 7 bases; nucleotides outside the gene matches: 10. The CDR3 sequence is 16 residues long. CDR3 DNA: TGTGCCAGCAGGAGTGGACTAGCGGGAGTCGCTTATACGCAGTATTTT. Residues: CASRSGLAGVAYTQYF.

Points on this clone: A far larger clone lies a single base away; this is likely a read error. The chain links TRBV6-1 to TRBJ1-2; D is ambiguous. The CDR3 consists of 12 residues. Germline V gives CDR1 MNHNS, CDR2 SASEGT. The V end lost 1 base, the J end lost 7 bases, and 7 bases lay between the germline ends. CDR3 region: CASSEGGRGYTF. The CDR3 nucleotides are TGTGCCAGCAGTGAAGGAGGTCGTGGCTACACCTTC.

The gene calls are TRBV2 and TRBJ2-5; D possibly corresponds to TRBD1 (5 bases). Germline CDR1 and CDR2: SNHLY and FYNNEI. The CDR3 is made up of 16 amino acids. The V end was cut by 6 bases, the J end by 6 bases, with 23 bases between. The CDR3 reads CASSNPLGQRRQTQYF. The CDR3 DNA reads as TGTGCCAGCAGCAACCCCCTGGGGCAGAGAAGACAGACCCAGTACTTC. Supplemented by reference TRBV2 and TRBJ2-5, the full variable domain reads EPEVTQTPSHQVTQMGQEVILRCVPISNHLYFYWYRQILGQKVEFLVSFYNNEISEKSEIFDDQFSVERPDGSNFTLKIRSTKLEDSAMYFCASSNPLGQRRQTQYFGPGTRLLVL.

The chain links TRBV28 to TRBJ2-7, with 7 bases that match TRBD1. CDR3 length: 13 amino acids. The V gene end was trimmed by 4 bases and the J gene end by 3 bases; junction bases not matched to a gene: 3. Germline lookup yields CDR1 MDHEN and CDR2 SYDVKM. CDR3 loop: CASSSGTVYEQYV. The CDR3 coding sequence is TGTGCCAGCAGTTCCGGGACAGTCTACGAGCAGTACGTC.

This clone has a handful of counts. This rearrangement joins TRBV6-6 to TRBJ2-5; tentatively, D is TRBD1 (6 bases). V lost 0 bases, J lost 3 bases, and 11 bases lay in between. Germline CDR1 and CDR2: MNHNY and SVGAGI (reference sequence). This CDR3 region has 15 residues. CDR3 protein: CASSYSQGPEETQYF. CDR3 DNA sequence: TGTGCCAGCAGTTACTCCCAGGGGCCCGAAGAGACCCAGTACTTC.

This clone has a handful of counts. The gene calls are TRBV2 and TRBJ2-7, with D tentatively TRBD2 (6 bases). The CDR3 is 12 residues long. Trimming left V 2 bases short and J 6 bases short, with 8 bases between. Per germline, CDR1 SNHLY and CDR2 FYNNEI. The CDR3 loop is CASSESGVEQYV. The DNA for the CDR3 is TGTGCCAGCAGTGAATCGGGAGTCGAGCAGTACGTC.

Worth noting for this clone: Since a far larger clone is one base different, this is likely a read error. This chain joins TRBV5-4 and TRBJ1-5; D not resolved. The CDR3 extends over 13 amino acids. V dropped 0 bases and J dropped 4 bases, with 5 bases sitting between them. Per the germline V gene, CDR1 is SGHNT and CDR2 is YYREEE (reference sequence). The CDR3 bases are TGTGCCAGCAGCTTGGACGGGAATCAGCCCCAGCATTTT. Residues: CASSLDGNQPQHF.

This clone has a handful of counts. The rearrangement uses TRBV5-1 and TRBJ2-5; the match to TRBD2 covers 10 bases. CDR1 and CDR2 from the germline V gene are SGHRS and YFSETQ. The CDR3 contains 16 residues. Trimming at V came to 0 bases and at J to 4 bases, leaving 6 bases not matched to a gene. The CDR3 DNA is TGCGCCAGCAGCTTGGTGGCTAGCGGGAGTAGAGAGACCCAGTACTTC. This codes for CASSLVASGSRETQYF.

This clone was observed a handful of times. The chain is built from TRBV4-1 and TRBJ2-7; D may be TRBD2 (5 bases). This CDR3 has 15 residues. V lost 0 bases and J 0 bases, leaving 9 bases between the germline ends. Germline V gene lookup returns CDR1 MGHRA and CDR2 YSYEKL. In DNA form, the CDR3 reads TGCGCCAGCAGCCAAGAGCGGGCTAGCTCCTACGAGCAGTACTTC. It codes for CASSQERASSYEQYF.

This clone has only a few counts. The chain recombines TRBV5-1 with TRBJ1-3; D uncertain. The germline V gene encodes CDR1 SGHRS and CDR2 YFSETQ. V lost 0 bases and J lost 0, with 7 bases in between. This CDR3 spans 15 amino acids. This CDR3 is CASSLAGNSGNTIYF. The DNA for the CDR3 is TGCGCCAGCAGCTTGGCTGGGAACTCTGGAAACACCATATATTTT.

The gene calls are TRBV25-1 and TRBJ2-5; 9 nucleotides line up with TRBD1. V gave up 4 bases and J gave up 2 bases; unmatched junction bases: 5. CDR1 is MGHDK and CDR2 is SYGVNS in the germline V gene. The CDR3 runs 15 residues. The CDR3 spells CASSGRGQGQETQYF. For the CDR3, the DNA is TGTGCCAGCAGTGGGCGGGGACAGGGACAAGAGACCCAGTACTTC.

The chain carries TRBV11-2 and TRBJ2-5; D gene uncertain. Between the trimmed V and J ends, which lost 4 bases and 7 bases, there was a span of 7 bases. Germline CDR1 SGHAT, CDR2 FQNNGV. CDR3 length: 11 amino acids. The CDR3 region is CASSSLWTQYF. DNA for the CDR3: TGTGCCAGCAGCTCCCTCTGGACCCAGTACTTC.

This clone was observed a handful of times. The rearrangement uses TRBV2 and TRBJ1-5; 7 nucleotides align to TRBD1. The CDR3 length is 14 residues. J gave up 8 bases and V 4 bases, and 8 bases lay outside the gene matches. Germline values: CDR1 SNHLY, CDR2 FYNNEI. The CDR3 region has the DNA TGTGCCAGCAGTGGACAGGGCGGTAGTGAGCCCCAGCATTTT. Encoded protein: CASSGQGGSEPQHF.

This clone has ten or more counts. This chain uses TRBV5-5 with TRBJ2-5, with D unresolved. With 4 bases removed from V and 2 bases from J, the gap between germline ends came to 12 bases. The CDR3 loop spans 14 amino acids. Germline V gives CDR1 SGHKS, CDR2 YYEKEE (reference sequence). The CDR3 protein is CASSKDQRQETQYF. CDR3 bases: TGTGCCAGCAGCAAGGACCAGAGGCAAGAGACCCAGTACTTC.

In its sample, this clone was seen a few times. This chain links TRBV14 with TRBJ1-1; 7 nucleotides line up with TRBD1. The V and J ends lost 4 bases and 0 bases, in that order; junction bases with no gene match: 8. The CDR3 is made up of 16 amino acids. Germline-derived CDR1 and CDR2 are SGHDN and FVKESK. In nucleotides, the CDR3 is TGTGCCAGCAGCCTACAGGGGCGAAACATGAACACTGAAGCTTTCTTT. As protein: CASSLQGRNMNTEAFF.

The CDR3 region has the DNA TGTGCCAGCAGTTTAGCTCTAGCGGGGGTAGAGACCCAGTACTTC. Translating it yields CASSLALAGVETQYF. The rearrangement uses TRBV27 and TRBJ2-5; 10 positions match TRBD2. V dropped 2 bases and J dropped 4; count of bases not matched to a gene: 4. This CDR3 has 15 amino acids. Germline loops: CDR1 MNHEY, CDR2 SMNVEV (reference sequence).

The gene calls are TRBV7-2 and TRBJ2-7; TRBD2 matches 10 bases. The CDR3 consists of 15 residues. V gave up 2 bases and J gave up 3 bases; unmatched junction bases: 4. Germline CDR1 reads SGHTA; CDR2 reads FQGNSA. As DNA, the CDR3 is TGTGCCAGCAGCTTAAAGAGCGGGGGGGGCTACGAGCAGTACTTC. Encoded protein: CASSLKSGGGYEQYF.

CDR3 nucleotides: TGCGCCAGCAGCCGGAGGGAGACCGGGGAGCTGTTTTTT. This gives the protein CASSRRETGELFF. The chain has TRBV10-1 and TRBJ2-2, with D possibly matching TRBD2 (6 bases). Per the germline V gene, CDR1 is WNHNN and CDR2 is SYGVQD (reference sequence). The CDR3 sequence is 13 residues long. Trimming removed 6 bases at V and 5 bases at J, with 10 bases between.

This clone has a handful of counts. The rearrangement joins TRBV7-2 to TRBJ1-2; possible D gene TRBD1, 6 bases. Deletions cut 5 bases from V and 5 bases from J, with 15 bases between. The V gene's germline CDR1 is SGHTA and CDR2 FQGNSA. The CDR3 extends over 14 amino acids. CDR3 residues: CASSPGQTGYGYTF. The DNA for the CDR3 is TGTGCCAGCAGCCCCGGACAGACTGGGTATGGCTACACCTTC.

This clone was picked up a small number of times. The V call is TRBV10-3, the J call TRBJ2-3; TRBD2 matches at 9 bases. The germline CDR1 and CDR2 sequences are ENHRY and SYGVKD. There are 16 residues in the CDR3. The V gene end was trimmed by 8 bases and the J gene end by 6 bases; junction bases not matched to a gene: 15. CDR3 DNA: TGTGCCATCGGCCCGGAAGCGGGAGGAGCTGGGGATACGCAGTATTTT. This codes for CAIGPEAGGAGDTQYF.

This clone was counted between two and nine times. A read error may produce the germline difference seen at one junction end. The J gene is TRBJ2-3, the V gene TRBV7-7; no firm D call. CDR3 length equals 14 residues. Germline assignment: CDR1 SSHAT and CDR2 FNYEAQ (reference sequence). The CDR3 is CASSLYGEADTQYF. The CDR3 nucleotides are TGTGCTAGCAGTCTCTATGGAGAAGCAGATACGCAGTATTTT. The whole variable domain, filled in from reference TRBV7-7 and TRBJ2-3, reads GAGVSQSPRYKVTKRGQDVTLRCDPISSHATLYWYQQALGQGPEFLTYFNYEAQPDKSGLPSDRFSAERPEGSISTLTIQRTEQRDSAMYRCASSLYGEADTQYFGPGTRLTVL.